The clone carrying this T cell receptor (beta chain) has ten or more counts. Its antigen is still unknown. The data belong to a study of CD8 T cells in ankylosing spondylitis. The study's findings and limits: A number of the motif variants had already been described in reactive arthritis synovial fluid and blood. A motif in TCR beta, a set of eight highly homologous variants, appeared characteristic of ankylosing spondylitis blood.

The CDR3 loop spans 12 amino acids. Trimming took off 6 bases at V and 4 bases at J, with 8 bases between the two ends. Each CDR3 protein is one row after TCRdb ran MiXCR on the 5' RACE reads. Of 130,000 or so distinct CDR3 sequences listed, around 7% were seen once; the top ten hold about 12%. The chain combines TRBV12-3 or TRBV12-4 with TRBJ2-3; a possible D gene is TRBD2 (6 bases). The source of this sequence is a male donor with ankylosing spondylitis or in good health (not recorded which). The source material was blood, either unsorted or a sorted T cell fraction (not recorded which). The CDR3 DNA is TGTGCCAGCAGCCCGGGGGCAGATACGCAGTATTTT. Its protein is CASSPGADTQYF.